This entry lists 15 T cell receptor beta chains sequenced from one sample in a study of T cell repertoires in cytomegalovirus infection. Which antigens these TCRs recognize remains unknown. Each CDR3 protein gets one entry after TCRdb re-called the reads with MiXCR. The sample has roughly 800,000 distinct CDR3 sequences; 25% to 30% are singletons. This material consisted of cultured CD8+ T cells from PBMCs, taken from culture after CMV antigen stimulation. Every receptor here comes from a human donor in good health (CMV status not recorded). Some clones in this sample may be carry-over from other donors' samples.

This clonotype has a handful of counts. V usage is TRBV3-1 and J usage is TRBJ1-1; D not resolved. The CDR3 runs 15 residues. Germline lookup yields CDR1 LGHDT and CDR2 YNNKEL (reference sequence). V was clipped by 0 bases and J by 1 base, with 9 bases between them. CDR3 nucleotides: TGTGCCAGCAGCCAAGAGGGTTGGGGGAACACTGAAGCTTTCTTT. Translated, it gives CASSQEGWGNTEAFF.

The table lists this clonotype with a few counts. The chain links TRBV12-3 or TRBV12-4 to TRBJ2-3; D gene unclear. With 2 bases removed from V and 0 bases from J, the gap between germline ends came to 9 bases. This CDR3 spans 15 amino acids. The CDR3: CASSLWAESTDTQYF. Written as DNA, the CDR3 is TGTGCCAGCAGTTTATGGGCAGAGAGCACAGATACGCAGTATTTT.

This clonotype was found a few times. The chain recombines TRBV20-1 with TRBJ1-1, with D possibly TRBD1 on 5 matching bases. The CDR3 sequence is 11 residues long. Trimming removed 8 bases at V and 6 bases at J, with 13 bases between. CDR1 is DFQATT and CDR2 is SNEGSKA in the germline V gene (reference sequence). The CDR3 is CSIRGNAEAFF. The CDR3 DNA is TGCAGTATTAGGGGAAACGCTGAAGCTTTCTTT.

The rearrangement uses TRBV9 and TRBJ2-3, with 11 bases aligning to TRBD2. Trimming cost V 0 bases and J 0 bases; bases outside gene matches: 6. The CDR3 loop spans 18 amino acids. In germline, CDR1 is SGDLS, CDR2 YYNGEE. The CDR3 sequence: CASSVARSSGGSTDTQYF. The CDR3 nucleotides read TGTGCCAGCAGCGTAGCCAGGTCTAGCGGGGGGAGCACAGATACGCAGTATTTT.

This clonotype was detected ten times or more. The V call is TRBV5-5, the J call TRBJ1-5, with D unresolved. Germline CDR1 SGHKS, CDR2 YYEKEE (reference sequence). The length of the CDR3 is 15 residues. The ends were cut back, 2 bases at V and 0 bases at J, with 9 bases in the middle. The CDR3 DNA sequence: TGTGCCAGCAGCTTCTGGCAGGATAGCAATCAGCCCCAGCATTTT. Translated, it gives CASSFWQDSNQPQHF.

At least ten counts were recorded for this clonotype. The junction differs from germline at one of its ends, possibly a read error. This chain links TRBV7-2 with TRBJ1-1; 7 bases fit TRBD1. The CDR3 contains 13 residues. Germline CDR1 reads SGHTA; CDR2 reads FQGNSA. The CDR3 is CASSLAKGAGSIF. CDR3 DNA: TGTGCCAGCAGCTTAGCGAAGGGGGCAGGGTCCATATTT.

V gene TRBV7-3 combines with J gene TRBJ1-2; 7 nucleotides agree with TRBD1. The germline V gene encodes CDR1 SGHTA and CDR2 FQGTGA. V was pared by 5 bases and J by 6 bases, with 12 bases of the junction left unmatched. This CDR3 has 15 amino acids. Here the CDR3 reads CASSLEWNRGHGYTF. In nucleotides, the CDR3 is TGTGCCAGCAGCCTAGAGTGGAACAGGGGTCATGGCTACACCTTC. The full variable domain, rest sourced from reference TRBV7-3 and TRBJ1-2, is GAGVSQTPSNKVTEKGKYVELRCDPISGHTALYWYRQSLGQGPEFLIYFQGTGAADDSGLPNDRFFAVRPEGSVSTLKIQRTERGDSAVYLCASSLEWNRGHGYTFGSGTRLTVV.

This clonotype has a count of ten or more. This chain joins TRBV13 and TRBJ2-2, with 9 bases that match TRBD1. This CDR3 has 16 residues. CDR1 and CDR2 from the germline V gene are PRHDT and FYEKMQ (reference sequence). With 5 bases clipped from V and 6 bases from J, the junction kept 10 bases outside the gene matches. CDR3 DNA: TGTGCCAGCAGCGAAACCGGGACAGGGTTTTCCGGGGAGCTGTTTTTT. It is translated as CASSETGTGFSGELFF.

V gene TRBV6-8 combines with J gene TRBJ1-1; maybe TRBD1 (6 bases). The germline CDR1 and CDR2 sequences are MNHGY and SAAAGT. The CDR3 is made up of 14 amino acids. Trimming left V 6 bases short and J 3 bases short, with 14 bases between. The CDR3 sequence: CASSPGGAHTEAFF. The CDR3 bases are TGTGCCAGCAGCCCGGGGGGGGCGCACACTGAAGCTTTCTTT.

The chain carries TRBV3-1 and TRBJ1-6; TRBD1 matches at 7 bases. This CDR3 is 17 amino acids long. The ends lost 1 base at V and 6 bases at J; junction bases unmatched: 9. The germline V gene has CDR1 LGHDT and CDR2 YNNKEL (reference sequence). This chain's CDR3 is CASSQGLRQGRNSPLHF. In nucleotides, the CDR3 is TGTGCCAGCAGCCAAGGCCTAAGACAGGGCCGTAATTCACCCCTCCACTTT.

This clonotype has a count of ten or more. V and J are TRBV7-8 and TRBJ2-1, with D possibly TRBD1 on 6 matching bases. Trimming removed 9 bases at V and 4 bases at J, with 16 bases between. Looked up from germline, CDR1 is SGHVS and CDR2 is FQNEAQ. The CDR3 spans 14 residues. CDR3 residues: CASRGTPDYNEQFF. The CDR3 DNA reads as TGTGCCAGTAGGGGGACACCAGATTACAATGAGCAGTTCTTC.

This chain connects TRBV6-2 or TRBV6-3 to TRBJ1-1; D unclear. Germline CDR1 MNHEY, CDR2 SVGEGT. V was trimmed by 5 bases and J by 0 bases, leaving 13 bases between them. This CDR3 has 15 amino acids. The CDR3 DNA reads TGTGCCAGCAGTCCCAATGTCCACATGAACACTGAAGCTTTCTTT. Protein sequence: CASSPNVHMNTEAFF.

The sample holds a few counts of this clonotype. The chain recombines TRBV10-3 with TRBJ1-3; D is possibly TRBD1 (5 bases). Germline CDR1 is ENHRY and CDR2 is SYGVKD. V gave up 11 bases and J gave up 1 base, with 12 bases separating them. The length of the CDR3 is 13 residues. The CDR3 is CAVPGASGNTIYF. The CDR3 DNA sequence: TGTGCCGTCCCCGGGGCTTCTGGAAACACCATATATTTT.

To note about this clonotype: Since a much larger clone is just one base distant, this may be a read error. This chain joins TRBV25-1 and TRBJ2-1; D assignment may be TRBD1 or TRBD2 (5 bases each). V was clipped by 7 bases and J by 8 bases, with 6 bases between them. Germline V lookup: CDR1 MGHDK, CDR2 SYGVNS. CDR3 length: 10 residues. The CDR3 nucleotides read TGTGCCAGCAAGGGACATGAGCAGTTCTTC. It codes for CASKGHEQFF.

This clonotype has more than one count but fewer than ten. This chain links TRBV2 with TRBJ2-1, with D perhaps TRBD1 (5 bases). Deletions cut 7 bases from V and 4 bases from J, with 8 bases between. The CDR3 runs to 12 residues. Germline lookup yields CDR1 SNHLY and CDR2 FYNNEI. The DNA of the CDR3 is TGTGCCAGCAAGGGGCAATACAATGAGCAGTTCTTC. Translation gives CASKGQYNEQFF.